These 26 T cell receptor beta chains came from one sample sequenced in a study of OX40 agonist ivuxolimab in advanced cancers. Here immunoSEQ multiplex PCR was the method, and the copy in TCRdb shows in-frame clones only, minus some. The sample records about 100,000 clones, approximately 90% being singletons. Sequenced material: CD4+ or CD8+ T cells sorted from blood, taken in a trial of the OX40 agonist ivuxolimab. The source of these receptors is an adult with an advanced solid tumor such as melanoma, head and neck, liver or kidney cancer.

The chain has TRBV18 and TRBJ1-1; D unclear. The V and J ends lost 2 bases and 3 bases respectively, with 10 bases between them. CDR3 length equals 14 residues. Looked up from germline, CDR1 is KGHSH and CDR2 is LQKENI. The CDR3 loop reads CASSPTPGDTEAFF. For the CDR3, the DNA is TGTGCCAGCTCACCAACTCCAGGTGACACTGAAGCTTTCTTT.

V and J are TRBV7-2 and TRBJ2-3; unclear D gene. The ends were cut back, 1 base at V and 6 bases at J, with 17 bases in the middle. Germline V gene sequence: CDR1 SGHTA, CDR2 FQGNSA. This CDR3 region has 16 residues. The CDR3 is CASSLGAVPHKDTQYF. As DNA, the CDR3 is TGTGCCAGCAGCTTAGGGGCCGTCCCTCACAAGGATACGCAGTATTTT.

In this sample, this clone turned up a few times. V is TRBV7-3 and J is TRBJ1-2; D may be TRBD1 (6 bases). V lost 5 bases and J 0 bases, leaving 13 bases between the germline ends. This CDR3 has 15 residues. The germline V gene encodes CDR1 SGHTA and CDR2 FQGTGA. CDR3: CASSQRPGANYGYTF. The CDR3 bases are TGTGCCAGCAGCCAACGACCAGGGGCTAACTATGGCTACACCTTC.

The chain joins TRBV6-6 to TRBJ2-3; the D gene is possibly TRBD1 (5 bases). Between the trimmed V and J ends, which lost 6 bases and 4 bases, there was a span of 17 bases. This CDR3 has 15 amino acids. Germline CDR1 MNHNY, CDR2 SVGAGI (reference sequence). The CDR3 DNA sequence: TGTGCCAGCAGAGGGGCGGTTGGCGCCGCAGATACGCAGTATTTT. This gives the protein CASRGAVGAADTQYF.

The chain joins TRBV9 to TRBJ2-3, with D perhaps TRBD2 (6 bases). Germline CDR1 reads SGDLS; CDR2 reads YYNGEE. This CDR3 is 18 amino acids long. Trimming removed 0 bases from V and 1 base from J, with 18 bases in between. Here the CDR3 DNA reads TGTGCCAGCAGCGTAGGGGCTGGGACTTACACCGGCACAGATACGCAGTATTTT. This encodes CASSVGAGTYTGTDTQYF.

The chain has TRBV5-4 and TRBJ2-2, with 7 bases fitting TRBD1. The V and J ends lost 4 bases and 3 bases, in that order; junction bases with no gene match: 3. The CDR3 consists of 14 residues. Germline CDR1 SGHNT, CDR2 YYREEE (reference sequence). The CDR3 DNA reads TGTGCCAGCAGCGCTACAGGGGACACCGGGGAGCTGTTTTTT. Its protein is CASSATGDTGELFF.

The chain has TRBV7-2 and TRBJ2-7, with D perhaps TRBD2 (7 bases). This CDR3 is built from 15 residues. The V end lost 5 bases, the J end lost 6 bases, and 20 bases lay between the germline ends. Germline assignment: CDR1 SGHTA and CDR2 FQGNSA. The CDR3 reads CASSPGDRREGEQYF. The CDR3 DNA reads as TGTGCCAGCAGCCCGGGTGACAGGAGGGAGGGCGAGCAGTACTTC.

CDR3 coding DNA: TGTGCCATCAGTGAGGGGACTAGCGGGAGGGCTGATGAGCAGTTCTTC. This sequence encodes CAISEGTSGRADEQFF. The V and J genes are TRBV10-3 and TRBJ2-1; the match to TRBD2 covers 16 bases. Trimming took 2 bases from V and 8 from J; bases not matched to a gene: 3. CDR1 is ENHRY and CDR2 is SYGVKD in the germline V gene. This CDR3 spans 16 amino acids.

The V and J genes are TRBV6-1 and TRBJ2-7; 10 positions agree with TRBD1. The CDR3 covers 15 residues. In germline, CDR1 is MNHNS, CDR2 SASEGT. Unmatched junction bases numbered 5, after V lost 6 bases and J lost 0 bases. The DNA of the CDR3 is TGTGCCAGCAGGCAGGGACAGGGGTTCTCCTACGAGCAGTACTTC. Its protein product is CASRQGQGFSYEQYF.

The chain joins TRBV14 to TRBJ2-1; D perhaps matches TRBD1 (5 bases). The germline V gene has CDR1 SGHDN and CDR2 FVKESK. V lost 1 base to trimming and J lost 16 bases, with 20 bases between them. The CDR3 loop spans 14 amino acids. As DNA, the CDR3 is TGTGCCAGCAGCCAAGGGCGCGTTAGGGGTAGTGGCTTCTTC. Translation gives CASSQGRVRGSGFF.

CDR3 DNA sequence: TGTGCCAGCAATAAGGGAAATGGGGGCAATCAGCCCCAGCATTTT. Encoded protein: CASNKGNGGNQPQHF. The chain recombines TRBV6-1 with TRBJ1-5; no clear D gene. V was trimmed by 7 bases and J by 2 bases, leaving 15 bases between them. This CDR3 has 15 amino acids. CDR1 MNHNS and CDR2 SASEGT come from the germline V gene.

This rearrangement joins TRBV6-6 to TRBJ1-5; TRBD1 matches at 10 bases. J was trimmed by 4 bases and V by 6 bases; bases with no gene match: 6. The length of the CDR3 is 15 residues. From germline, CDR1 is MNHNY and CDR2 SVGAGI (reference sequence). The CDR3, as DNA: TGTGCCAGCAGGGTCGGGACAGGGGATAATCAGCCCCAGCATTTT. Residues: CASRVGTGDNQPQHF.

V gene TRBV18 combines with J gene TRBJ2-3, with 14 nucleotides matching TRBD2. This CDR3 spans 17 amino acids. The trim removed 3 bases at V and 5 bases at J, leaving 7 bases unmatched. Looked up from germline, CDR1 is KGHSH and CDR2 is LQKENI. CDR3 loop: CASSPRGLAGDKDTQYF. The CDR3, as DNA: TGTGCCAGCTCACCCCGGGGACTAGCGGGAGATAAAGATACGCAGTATTTT.

Written as DNA, the CDR3 is TGTGCCAGCAGCTTACAACTAGCGGGCTACAATGAGCAGTTCTTC. It is translated as CASSLQLAGYNEQFF. This chain joins TRBV7-2 and TRBJ2-1; 9 bases match TRBD2. The germline V gene has CDR1 SGHTA and CDR2 FQGNSA. This CDR3 is built from 15 residues. J was trimmed by 3 bases and V by 2 bases; bases with no gene match: 2.

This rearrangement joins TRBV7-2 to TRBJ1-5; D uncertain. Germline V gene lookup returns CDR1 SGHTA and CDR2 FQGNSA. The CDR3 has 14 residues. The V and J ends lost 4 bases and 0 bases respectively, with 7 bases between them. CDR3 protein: CASSSRDSNQPQHF. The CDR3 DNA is TGTGCCAGCAGCTCCAGAGATAGCAATCAGCCCCAGCATTTT.

The CDR3 DNA reads as TGTGCCAGTGCACCTAATGAGCAGTTCTTC. Amino acid sequence: CASAPNEQFF. The genes are TRBV19 and TRBJ2-1, with D unclear. Trimming removed 8 bases from V and 7 bases from J, with 6 bases in between. Germline V lookup: CDR1 LNHDA, CDR2 SQIVND (reference sequence). The CDR3 runs to 10 residues.

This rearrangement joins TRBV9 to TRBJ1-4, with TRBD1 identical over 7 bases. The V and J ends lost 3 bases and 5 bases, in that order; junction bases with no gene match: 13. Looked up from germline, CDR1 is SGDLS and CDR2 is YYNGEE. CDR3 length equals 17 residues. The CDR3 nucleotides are TGTGCCAGCAGCGATTTAAACAGGGGAGAAATCAATGAAAAACTGTTTTTT. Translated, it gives CASSDLNRGEINEKLFF. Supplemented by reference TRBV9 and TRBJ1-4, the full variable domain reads DSGVTQTPKHLITATGQRVTLRCSPRSGDLSVYWYQQSLDQGLQFLIQYYNGEERAKGNILERFSAQQFPDLHSELNLSSLELGDSALYFCASSDLNRGEINEKLFFGSGTQLSVL.

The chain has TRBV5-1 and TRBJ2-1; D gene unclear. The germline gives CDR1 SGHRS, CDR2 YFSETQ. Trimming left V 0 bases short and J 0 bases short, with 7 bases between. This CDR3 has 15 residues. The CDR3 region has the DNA TGCGCCAGCAGCTTGGAGGGCCTCTCCTACAATGAGCAGTTCTTC. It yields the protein CASSLEGLSYNEQFF.

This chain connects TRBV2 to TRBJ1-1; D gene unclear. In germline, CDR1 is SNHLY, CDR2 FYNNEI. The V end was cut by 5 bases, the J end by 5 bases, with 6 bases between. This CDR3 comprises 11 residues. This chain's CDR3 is CASSPKTEAFF. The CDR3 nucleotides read TGTGCCAGCAGTCCTAAGACTGAAGCTTTCTTT.

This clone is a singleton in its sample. The CDR3 spells CASSDSNVRTLSGANVLTF. CDR3 nucleotides: TGTGCCAGCAGTGACTCGAACGTCAGAACCCTCTCTGGGGCCAACGTCCTGACTTTC. The chain links TRBV6-4 to TRBJ2-6; no definite D call. The CDR3 totals 19 residues. Germline loops: CDR1 MRHNA, CDR2 SNTAGT. Trimming pared 0 bases from V and 0 bases from J, leaving 15 bases between.

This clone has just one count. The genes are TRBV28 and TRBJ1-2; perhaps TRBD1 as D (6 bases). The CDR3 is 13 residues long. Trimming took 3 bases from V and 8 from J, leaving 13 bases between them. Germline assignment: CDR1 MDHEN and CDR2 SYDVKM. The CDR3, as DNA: TGTGCCAGCAGTTTCGACAGGCATTTGGGCTACACCTTC. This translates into CASSFDRHLGYTF.

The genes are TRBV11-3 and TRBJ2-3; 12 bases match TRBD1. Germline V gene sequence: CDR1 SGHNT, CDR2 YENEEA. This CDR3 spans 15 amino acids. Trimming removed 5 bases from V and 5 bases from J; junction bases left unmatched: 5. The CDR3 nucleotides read TGTGCCAGCAGCACCGGGACAGGGGGCTTAGATACGCAGTATTTT. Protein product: CASSTGTGGLDTQYF.

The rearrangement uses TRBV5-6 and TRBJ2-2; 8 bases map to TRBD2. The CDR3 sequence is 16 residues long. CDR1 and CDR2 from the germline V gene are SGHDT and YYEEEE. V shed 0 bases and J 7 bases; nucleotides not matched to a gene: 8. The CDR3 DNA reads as TGTGCCAGCAGCTTGGGACTAGCGAGAGGCCGCGGGGAGCTGTTTTTT. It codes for CASSLGLARGRGELFF.

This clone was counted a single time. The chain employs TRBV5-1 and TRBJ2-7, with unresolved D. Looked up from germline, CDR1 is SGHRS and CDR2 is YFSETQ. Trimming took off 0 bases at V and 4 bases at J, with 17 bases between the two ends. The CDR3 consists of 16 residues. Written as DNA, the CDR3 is TGCGCCAGCAGCTTGGGGATGGAGAGCTCTCATTACGAGCAGTACTTC. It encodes CASSLGMESSHYEQYF.

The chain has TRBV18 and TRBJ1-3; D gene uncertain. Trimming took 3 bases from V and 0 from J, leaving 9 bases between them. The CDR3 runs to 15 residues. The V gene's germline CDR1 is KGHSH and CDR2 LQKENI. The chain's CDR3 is CASSPDGRSGNTIYF. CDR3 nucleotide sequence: TGTGCCAGCTCACCGGACGGACGCTCTGGAAACACCATATATTTT.

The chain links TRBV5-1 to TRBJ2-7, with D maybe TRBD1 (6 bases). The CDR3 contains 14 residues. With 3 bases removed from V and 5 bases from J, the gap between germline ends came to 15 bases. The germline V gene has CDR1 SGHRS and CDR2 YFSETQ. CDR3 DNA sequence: TGCGCCAGCAGCTCTACGACAGGCTTTGACGAGCAGTACTTC. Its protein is CASSSTTGFDEQYF.